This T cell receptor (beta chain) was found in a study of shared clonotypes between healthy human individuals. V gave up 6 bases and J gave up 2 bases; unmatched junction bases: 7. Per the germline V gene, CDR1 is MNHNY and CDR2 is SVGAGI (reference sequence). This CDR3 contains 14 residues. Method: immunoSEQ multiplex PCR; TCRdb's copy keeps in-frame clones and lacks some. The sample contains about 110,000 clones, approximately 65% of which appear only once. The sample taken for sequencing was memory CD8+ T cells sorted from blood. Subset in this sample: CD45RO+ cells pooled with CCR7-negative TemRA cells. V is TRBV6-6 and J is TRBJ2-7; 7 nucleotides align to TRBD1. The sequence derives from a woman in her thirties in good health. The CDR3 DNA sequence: TGTGCCAGCAGGGACAGGCCTGAGGCCTACGAGCAGTACTTC. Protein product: CASRDRPEAYEQYF.